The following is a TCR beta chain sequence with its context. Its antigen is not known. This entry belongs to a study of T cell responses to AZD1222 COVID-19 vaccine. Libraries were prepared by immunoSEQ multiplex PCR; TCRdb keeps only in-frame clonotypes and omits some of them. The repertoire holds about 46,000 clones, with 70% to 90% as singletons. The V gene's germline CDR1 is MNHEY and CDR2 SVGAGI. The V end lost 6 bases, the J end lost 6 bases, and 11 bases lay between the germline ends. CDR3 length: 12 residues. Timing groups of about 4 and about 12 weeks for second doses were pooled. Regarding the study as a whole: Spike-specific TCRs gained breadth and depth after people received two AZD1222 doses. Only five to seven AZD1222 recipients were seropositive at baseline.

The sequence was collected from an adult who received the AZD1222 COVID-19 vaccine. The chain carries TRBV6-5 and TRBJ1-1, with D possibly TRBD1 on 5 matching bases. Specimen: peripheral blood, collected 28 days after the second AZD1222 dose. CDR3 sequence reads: CASSSDRSEAFF. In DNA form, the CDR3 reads TGTGCCAGCAGCTCAGACAGATCTGAAGCTTTCTTT.